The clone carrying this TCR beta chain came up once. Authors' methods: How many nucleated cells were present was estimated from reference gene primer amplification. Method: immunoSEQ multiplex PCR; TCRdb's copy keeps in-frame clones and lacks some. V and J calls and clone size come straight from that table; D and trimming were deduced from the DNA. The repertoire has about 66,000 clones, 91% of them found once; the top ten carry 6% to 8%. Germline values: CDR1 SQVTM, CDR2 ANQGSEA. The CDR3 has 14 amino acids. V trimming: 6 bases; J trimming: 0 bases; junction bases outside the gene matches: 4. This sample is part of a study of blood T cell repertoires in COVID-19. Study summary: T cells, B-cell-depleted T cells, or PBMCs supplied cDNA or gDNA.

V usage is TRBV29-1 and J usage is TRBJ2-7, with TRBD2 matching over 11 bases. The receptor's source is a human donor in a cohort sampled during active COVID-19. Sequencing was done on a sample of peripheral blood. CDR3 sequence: CSVEGLADSYEQYF. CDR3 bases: TGCAGCGTCGAGGGACTAGCGGACTCCTACGAGCAGTACTTC.